Listed below are T cell receptor beta chains from one sample, sequenced in a study of cytomegalovirus exposure and HLA in healthy donors. Assay: immunoSEQ multiplex PCR; the TCRdb copy retains only in-frame clones and omits some. The sample data list tens of thousands of clones. The source material was PBMCs. These receptors were collected from a man between 25 and 39 years old in good health and CMV-seropositive. CDR3s include the opening cysteine and the closing phenylalanine or tryptophan. Each record gives: J gene, V gene, D gene, CDR3 protein, CDR3 DNA. D genes are given only for firm matches.

J: TRBJ2-3
V: TRBV5-4
D: NA
CDR3: CASKGQTSTDKQYF
DNA: TGTGCCAGCAAAGGACAAACTAGCACAGATAAGCAGTATTTT

J: TRBJ1-2
V: TRBV7-9
D: NA
CDR3: CASRRGVEGYTF
DNA: TGTGCCAGCAGACGAGGTGTAGAAGGCTACACCTTC

J: TRBJ2-1
V: TRBV4-1
D: TRBD2
CDR3: CASRLAGGNNEQFF
DNA: TGCGCCAGCAGACTAGCGGGGGGCAACAATGAGCAGTTCTTC

J: TRBJ1-4
V: TRBV5-1
D: NA
CDR3: CASSSDSALTNEKLFF
DNA: TGCGCCAGCAGCTCTGACAGCGCCCTAACTAATGAAAAACTGTTTTTT

J: TRBJ1-3
V: TRBV29-1
D: TRBD1
CDR3: CSAGGQAEGSGNTIYF
DNA: TGCAGCGCCGGGGGACAGGCTGAGGGCTCTGGAAACACCATATATTTT

J: TRBJ2-2
V: TRBV30
D: TRBD2
CDR3: CAWIAGGPNTGELFF
DNA: TGTGCCTGGATAGCGGGGGGGCCGAACACCGGGGAGCTGTTTTTT

J: TRBJ1-1
V: TRBV9
D: NA
CDR3: CASSVAAGLNTEAFF
DNA: TGTGCCAGCAGCGTAGCCGCAGGGTTGAACACTGAAGCTTTCTTT

J: TRBJ2-7
V: TRBV9
D: TRBD1
CDR3: CASSVAGQGYEQYF
DNA: TGTGCCAGCAGCGTAGCTGGACAGGGCTACGAGCAGTACTTC

J: TRBJ2-7
V: TRBV27
D: TRBD1
CDR3: CASSPQTGDEQYF
DNA: TGTGCCAGCAGTCCGCAGACAGGGGACGAGCAGTACTTC

J: TRBJ1-3
V: TRBV30
D: NA
CDR3: CAWRIHSGNTIYF
DNA: TGTGCCTGGAGAATTCACTCTGGAAACACCATATATTTT

J: TRBJ2-7
V: TRBV5-1
D: NA
CDR3: CASSLDSGPYEQYF
DNA: TGCGCCAGCAGCTTGGACAGTGGCCCCTACGAGCAGTACTTC

J: TRBJ2-1
V: TRBV30
D: NA
CDR3: CAYATVHLFF
DNA: TGTGCCTATGCGACAGTTCATCTGTTCTTC

J: TRBJ2-3
V: TRBV9
D: TRBD2
CDR3: CASSVATSGGTDTQYF
DNA: TGTGCCAGCAGCGTAGCAACTAGCGGGGGGACAGATACGCAGTATTTT

J: TRBJ2-1
V: TRBV29-1
D: TRBD2
CDR3: CSVERRLAGNEQFF
DNA: TGCAGCGTTGAGAGGAGACTAGCAGGTAATGAGCAGTTCTTC

J: TRBJ2-7
V: TRBV5-4
D: TRBD1
CDR3: CASSLGQGAIVEQYF
DNA: TGTGCCAGCAGCTTGGGACAGGGGGCAATTGTCGAGCAGTACTTC

J: TRBJ2-7
V: TRBV4-2
D: NA
CDR3: CASSPAPTGGEEQYF
DNA: TGTGCCAGCAGCCCAGCACCAACGGGGGGCGAGGAGCAGTACTTC

J: TRBJ1-6
V: TRBV7-2
D: TRBD1
CDR3: CASSSGTGVSPLHF
DNA: TGTGCCAGCAGTTCCGGGACAGGAGTTTCACCCCTCCACTTT

J: TRBJ2-7
V: TRBV7-9
D: NA
CDR3: CASSLVWAATYEQYF
DNA: TGTGCCAGCAGCTTAGTCTGGGCTGCCACCTACGAGCAGTACTTC

J: TRBJ2-1
V: TRBV5-4
D: TRBD2
CDR3: CASSSATSGGYNEQFF
DNA: TGTGCCAGCAGCTCGGCAACTAGCGGGGGCTACAATGAGCAGTTCTTC

J: TRBJ2-7
V: TRBV7-2
D: NA
CDR3: CASSLEIGSYEQYF
DNA: TGTGCCAGCAGCTTAGAGATCGGGTCCTACGAGCAGTACTTC

J: TRBJ2-1
V: TRBV4-2
D: TRBD2
CDR3: CASSVLAGGPYNEQFF
DNA: TGTGCCAGCAGCGTGTTAGCGGGGGGCCCCTACAATGAGCAGTTCTTC

J: TRBJ2-3
V: TRBV4-1
D: TRBD2
CDR3: CASSQEWVAGPTDTQYF
DNA: TGCGCCAGCAGCCAAGAGTGGGTAGCGGGGCCCACAGATACGCAGTATTTT

J: TRBJ2-4
V: TRBV5-6
D: TRBD2
CDR3: CASSLDGTSGGRLNIQYF
DNA: TGTGCCAGCAGCTTGGATGGGACTAGCGGGGGACGATTGAACATTCAGTACTTC

J: TRBJ2-6
V: TRBV19
D: NA
CDR3: CASSNSGSGANVLTF
DNA: TGTGCCAGTAGTAATTCGGGCTCTGGGGCCAACGTCCTGACTTTC

J: TRBJ1-2
V: TRBV5-1
D: NA
CDR3: CASKQTGLAYGYTF
DNA: TGCGCCAGCAAACAGACAGGTCTCGCGTATGGCTACACCTTC

J: TRBJ2-7
V: TRBV5-8
D: TRBD1
CDR3: CASSRTGAYEQYF
DNA: TGTGCCAGCAGCCGGACAGGGGCCTACGAGCAGTACTTC

J: TRBJ2-5
V: TRBV11-3
D: NA
CDR3: CASSPPTPALTQYF
DNA: TGTGCCAGCAGCCCCCCGACACCGGCTTTGACCCAGTACTTC

J: TRBJ1-3
V: TRBV2
D: TRBD1
CDR3: CATGQGALIGNTIYF
DNA: TGTGCCACCGGACAGGGGGCGTTAATCGGAAACACCATATATTTT

J: TRBJ2-5
V: TRBV7-2
D: NA
CDR3: CASSLGLGQTQYF
DNA: TGTGCCAGCAGCTTAGGACTAGGGCAGACCCAGTACTTC

J: TRBJ1-4
V: TRBV5-1
D: TRBD1
CDR3: CASRTGTGATNEKLFF
DNA: TGCGCCAGCAGGACCGGGACAGGGGCAACTAATGAAAAACTGTTTTTT

J: TRBJ1-1
V: TRBV5-1
D: NA
CDR3: CASSPSGGIEAFF
DNA: TGCGCCAGCAGCCCCTCCGGGGGGATTGAAGCTTTCTTT

J: TRBJ2-6
V: TRBV30
D: TRBD1
CDR3: CAWTPGQGASGANVLTF
DNA: TGTGCCTGGACCCCGGGACAGGGGGCCTCTGGGGCCAACGTCCTGACTTTC

J: TRBJ2-1
V: TRBV30
D: TRBD2
CDR3: CAWSSGSAGVRNEQFF
DNA: TGTGCCTGGAGTTCCGGGTCAGCGGGAGTCCGCAATGAGCAGTTCTTC

J: TRBJ1-3
V: TRBV7-9
D: TRBD1
CDR3: CASSSRDRAGNTIYF
DNA: TGTGCCAGCAGCTCCCGGGACAGGGCTGGAAACACCATATATTTT

J: TRBJ2-7
V: TRBV7-9
D: NA
CDR3: CASSSVERAYEQYF
DNA: TGTGCCAGCAGCTCCGTAGAGAGGGCTTACGAGCAGTACTTC

J: TRBJ2-5
V: TRBV5-1
D: TRBD2
CDR3: CASSLGISGISGETQYF
DNA: TGCGCCAGCAGCTTGGGGATTAGCGGGATAAGCGGTGAGACCCAGTACTTC

J: TRBJ2-1
V: TRBV9
D: TRBD2
CDR3: CASSVAGGMSYNEQFF
DNA: TGTGCCAGCAGCGTGGCCGGGGGGATGAGCTACAATGAGCAGTTCTTC

J: TRBJ1-1
V: TRBV18
D: NA
CDR3: CASSPQAGQGNTEAFF
DNA: TGTGCCAGCTCACCACAGGCAGGGCAAGGGAACACTGAAGCTTTCTTT

J: TRBJ2-7
V: TRBV4-2
D: NA
CDR3: CASSQVDSTTYEQYF
DNA: TGTGCCAGCAGCCAAGTGGACAGTACGACCTACGAGCAGTACTTC

J: TRBJ1-2
V: TRBV4-1
D: TRBD1
CDR3: CASSQVQGAQTF
DNA: TGCGCCAGCAGCCAAGTTCAGGGGGCGCAGACCTTC

J: TRBJ2-3
V: TRBV7-3
D: TRBD1
CDR3: CASSPKGPQGSDTQYF
DNA: TGTGCCAGCAGCCCAAAGGGACCACAGGGGTCAGATACGCAGTATTTT

J: TRBJ2-2
V: TRBV4-1
D: NA
CDR3: CASSRQLQRTGELFF
DNA: TGCGCCAGCAGCCGGCAACTCCAGCGCACCGGGGAGCTGTTTTTT

J: TRBJ2-3
V: TRBV14
D: NA
CDR3: CASSKGLSDTQYF
DNA: TGTGCCAGCAGCAAGGGACTTTCAGATACGCAGTATTTT

J: TRBJ2-1
V: TRBV6-1
D: NA
CDR3: CASAGPFDGDNEQFF
DNA: TGTGCCAGCGCTGGTCCCTTTGACGGGGACAATGAGCAGTTCTTC

J: TRBJ1-5
V: TRBV27
D: TRBD1
CDR3: CASMDRGGISNQPQHF
DNA: TGTGCCAGCATGGACAGGGGGGGAATTAGCAATCAGCCCCAGCATTTT

J: TRBJ2-3
V: TRBV2
D: TRBD2
CDR3: CASSASGATDTQYF
DNA: TGTGCCAGCAGTGCTAGCGGGGCCACAGATACGCAGTATTTT